These 11 T cell receptor beta chains originate from one sample sequenced in a study of blood T cell repertoires in COVID-19. Profiled with immunoSEQ multiplex PCR; TCRdb holds only in-frame clones, not every one. The sample contains 100,000 or so clones, 70% to 90% of which appear only once. Source material: peripheral blood. These receptors were collected from a woman aged 60-70 years with acute or convalescent COVID-19.

This clone came up once. V gene TRBV10-3 combines with J gene TRBJ1-2, with D hard to call. This CDR3 comprises 12 residues. Germline CDR1 is ENHRY and CDR2 is SYGVKD. Trimming cost V 6 bases and J 0 bases, with 5 bases left between them. Here the CDR3 reads CAISRTNYGYTF. DNA for the CDR3: TGTGCCATCAGCAGAACTAACTATGGCTACACCTTC.

This sequence joins TRBV5-1 and TRBJ1-4, with 8 bases aligning to TRBD1. Germline CDR1 reads SGHRS; CDR2 reads YFSETQ. J was trimmed by 8 bases and V by 2 bases; bases with no gene match: 5. The CDR3 has 14 amino acids. The CDR3: CASSFGQGGEKLFF. CDR3 DNA: TGCGCCAGCAGCTTCGGACAGGGAGGAGAAAAACTGTTTTTT. Combining the CDR3 with reference TRBV5-1 and TRBJ1-4 gives the whole variable domain KAGVTQTPRYLIKTRGQQVTLSCSPISGHRSVSWYQQTPGQGLQFLFEYFSETQRNKGNFPGRFSGRQFSNSRSEMNVSTLELGDSALYLCASSFGQGGEKLFFGSGTQLSVL.

This clone showed up just a few times. V usage is TRBV9 and J usage is TRBJ2-7; weak D call: TRBD2 (6 bases). The V end was cut by 4 bases, the J end by 0 bases, with 14 bases between. The germline V gene has CDR1 SGDLS and CDR2 YYNGEE. The CDR3 loop spans 15 amino acids. The CDR3 is CASSFGGTSSYEQYF. The CDR3 DNA is TGTGCCAGCAGCTTCGGCGGGACGTCCTCCTACGAGCAGTACTTC.

This clone was seen once. This chain joins TRBV5-4 and TRBJ2-3, with D possibly matching TRBD2 (5 bases). CDR1 and CDR2 from the germline V gene are SGHNT and YYREEE (reference sequence). Between the trimmed V and J ends, which lost 2 bases and 2 bases, there was a span of 9 bases. CDR3 length equals 14 residues. DNA of the CDR3: TGTGCCAGCAGCTTCGACTACTCCACAGATACGCAGTATTTT. Its translation: CASSFDYSTDTQYF. The full variable domain, completed using reference TRBV5-4 and TRBJ2-3, is ETGVTQSPTHLIKTRGQQVTLRCSSQSGHNTVSWYQQALGQGPQFIFQYYREEENGRGNFPPRFSGLQFPNYSSELNVNALELDDSALYLCASSFDYSTDTQYFGPGTRLTVL.

The genes are TRBV11-2 and TRBJ2-7; no reliable D call. The germline V gene encodes CDR1 SGHAT and CDR2 FQNNGV. V shed 5 bases and J shed 5 bases, with 16 bases lying between them. This CDR3 is built from 14 residues. CDR3: CASSTDPFLDEQYF. Written as DNA, the CDR3 is TGTGCCAGCAGCACAGACCCGTTTCTTGACGAGCAGTACTTC.

This clone was seen only a few times. V gene TRBV15 combines with J gene TRBJ2-1; 10 bases are a match to TRBD2. The ends lost 2 bases at V and 3 bases at J; junction bases unmatched: 16. This CDR3 has 20 amino acids. Germline V gene data show CDR1 as LNHNV and CDR2 as YYDKDF (reference sequence). CDR3 amino acids: CATSRIRTSGAPGIYNEQFF. The CDR3 bases are TGTGCCACCAGCAGAATCCGGACTAGCGGCGCCCCAGGTATCTACAATGAGCAGTTCTTC.

J is TRBJ2-1 and V is TRBV28; 9 bases fit TRBD2. This CDR3 contains 16 residues. V was clipped by 1 base and J by 5 bases; unmatched bases: 6. CDR1 and CDR2 from the germline V gene are MDHEN and SYDVKM. The chain's CDR3 is CASSLSRLAVHNEQFF. CDR3 nucleotide sequence: TGTGCCAGCAGTTTATCCCGACTAGCGGTTCACAATGAGCAGTTCTTC.

The genes are TRBV5-8 and TRBJ2-3, with 8 bases identical to TRBD2. V gave up 5 bases and J gave up 5 bases; unmatched junction bases: 10. Per the germline V gene, CDR1 is SGHTS and CDR2 is YDEGEE. The CDR3 spans 15 residues. This CDR3 reads CASSPRGLGGDTQYF. The CDR3 region has the DNA TGTGCCAGCAGTCCCCGGGGACTAGGGGGAGATACGCAGTATTTT.

CDR3 DNA sequence: TGTGCCAGCAGCTTAGAGCTTACAAGTGAGCAGTTCTTC. This gives the protein CASSLELTSEQFF. The chain recombines TRBV11-3 with TRBJ2-1; D is unclear. V lost 0 bases and J lost 9, with 9 bases in between. This CDR3 spans 13 amino acids. Germline V gene data show CDR1 as SGHNT and CDR2 as YENEEA.

V gene TRBV11-1 combines with J gene TRBJ1-1; D may be TRBD1 (6 bases). Trimming removed 6 bases at V and 6 bases at J, with 17 bases between. The length of the CDR3 is 14 residues. Germline V gene lookup returns CDR1 SGHAT and CDR2 FQDESV (reference sequence). The DNA of the CDR3 is TGTGCCAGCAGGTCGCAGGGGTTTGGCGCTGAAGCTTTCTTT. This codes for CASRSQGFGAEAFF.

The CDR3 is CASRFKGNFNEQFF. CDR3 DNA: TGTGCCAGTAGGTTCAAGGGGAATTTCAATGAGCAGTTCTTC. V gene TRBV19 combines with J gene TRBJ2-1, with D maybe TRBD1 (5 bases). CDR3 length: 14 residues. In germline, CDR1 is LNHDA, CDR2 SQIVND (reference sequence). V lost 6 bases and J 6 bases, leaving 15 bases between the germline ends.